Here is one TCR beta chain with its context. The antigen this receptor binds is unknown. Base qualities are not at hand, and no much larger clone is one base apart. The data stem from a study of cytomegalovirus exposure and HLA in healthy donors (dated by TCRdb to 2017 to 2019). Regarding the research as a whole: According to a later analysis, one platform produced both the 120 validation repertoires and the 666 repertoires of the first cohort. The aim of the study was to test whether cataloging public T cell receptors could identify signatures of past pathogen exposure. In addition to the first cohort of 666 subjects, a separate validation cohort of 120 different subjects was used. High-throughput TCR immunosequencing, statistical association of individual TCRs with disease status, and machine learning were combined to predict cytomegalovirus infection status. What the authors observed across the whole study: A total of some 180 TCR beta chains were listed by the study as associated with cytomegalovirus. All 120 or so repertoires were used to score co-occurrence in the validation cohort in a later analysis, because that analysis had no HLA typing for the cohort. The classifier was reported to diagnose cytomegalovirus status with high specificity and sensitivity in both the original cohort and the validation cohort. In a later analysis, TCRs clustered in the first cohort were found to also tend to co-occur in the 120 or so validation repertoires, with 90% to 95% of cluster scores above 0. Most TCR sequences were observed very rarely across donors, whereas some public TCRs were present in many individuals. Three of the identified cytomegalovirus-associated TCR beta chains were confirmed in vitro to be specific for cytomegalovirus antigens. According to the authors, the approach could potentially be generalized to other disease states and immunological phenotypes.

V lost 2 bases and J lost 4 bases; the stretch between them is 15 bases long. In the germline V gene, CDR1 corresponds to MDHEN and CDR2 to SYDVKM. The CDR3, cysteine through phenylalanine, is 16 amino acids long. The CDR3 DNA has 48 bases and is translated from base 1. Donors formed part of the validation cohort, which comprised over a hundred subjects and was distinct from the first cohort of under 850 subjects. The library was produced with the immunoSEQ multiplex PCR assay. The authors processed their data as follows. A statistical classification framework was built to diagnose cytomegalovirus status from the catalog of TCR beta chain sequences. The source is immuneACCESS, and TCRdb retained only in-frame sequences with V and J called. Part of the clones is not carried over; for the studies checked, unresolved V genes explain less than half of this, and the remainder is unexplained. The DNA gave D and trimming, while V, J and clone size come from that table. The sample records more than 300,000 clones, 86% of which are singletons. The ten largest clones add up to 0.65% to 0.85% of the sample.

Recombination linked TRBV28 to TRBJ1-3; TRBD1 is possibly the D segment (5 matching bases). The sequenced sample consisted of PBMCs. The TCR comes from a woman between 18 and 29 years old in good health and CMV-seronegative. The CDR3 protein sequence reads: CASSLSGASSGNTIYF. The DNA is as follows: TGTGCCAGCAGTTTAAGTGGGGCCAGCTCCGGAAACACCATATATTTT. This CDR3, with the reference TRBV28 and TRBJ1-3 proteins standing in past its ends, gives the full variable domain DVKVTQSSRYLVKRTGEKVFLECVQDMDHENMFWYRQDPGLGLRLIYFSYDVKMKEKGDIPEGYSVSREKKERFSLILESASTNQTSMYLCASSLSGASSGNTIYFGEGSWLTVV.